The 21 T cell receptor beta chains below were found in one sample sequenced in a study of regulatory T cells in long-lasting Graves disease. Time point here: newly diagnosed GD, antithyroid drugs for less than 3 months. Construction of the TCR library relied on RNA isolated from PBMCs. Investigators prepared the TCR beta libraries by applying iRepertoire HTBI primers and Arm-PCR of CDR3 regions. In TCRdb, the multiplex PCR reads were re-called with MiXCR into one record per CDR3 protein. This sample has about 240,000 distinct CDR3 sequences, with around 20% found just once. This material consisted of peripheral blood mononuclear cells (PBMCs), taken at new diagnosis, from a patient treated with antithyroid drugs. Receptors were obtained from a female donor with Graves disease.

This clonotype has at least ten counts. This sequence joins TRBV15 and TRBJ2-7; 9 bases line up with TRBD2. The trim removed 1 base at V and 5 bases at J, leaving 9 bases unmatched. The CDR3 loop spans 16 amino acids. Germline V gene data show CDR1 as LNHNV and CDR2 as YYDKDF (reference sequence). The CDR3 here is CATSRAMGLAGNEQYF. The CDR3 nucleotides read TGTGCCACCAGCAGAGCCATGGGACTAGCTGGCAACGAGCAGTACTTC.

This clonotype was counted ten times or more. This sequence joins TRBV5-6 and TRBJ1-2; perhaps TRBD1 as D (5 bases). The V gene's germline CDR1 is SGHDT and CDR2 YYEEEE. The CDR3 loop spans 14 amino acids. With 4 bases removed from V and 4 bases from J, the gap between germline ends came to 14 bases. The CDR3 region is CASSKGAGVYGYTF. In nucleotides, the CDR3 is TGTGCCAGCAGCAAAGGAGCGGGGGTCTATGGCTACACCTTC.

This clonotype was seen more than once but under ten times. J is TRBJ2-3 and V is TRBV19; D ambiguous. V was cut by 4 bases and J by 3 bases, with 8 bases left in between. This CDR3 has 13 residues. Germline lookup yields CDR1 LNHDA and CDR2 SQIVND (reference sequence). DNA for the CDR3: TGTGCCAGTAGTAGGACGAATACAGATACGCAGTATTTT. This translates into CASSRTNTDTQYF.

The table lists this clonotype with many counts. The chain uses TRBV29-1 and TRBJ2-2, with TRBD1 identical over 8 bases. This CDR3 spans 14 amino acids. Germline CDR1 SQVTM, CDR2 ANQGSEA. V lost 6 bases and J lost 3; bases outside the gene matches: 6. The CDR3 DNA is TGCAGCGTCGCGACAGGGGTTTACACCGGGGAGCTGTTTTTT. Protein product: CSVATGVYTGELFF.

This clonotype was detected many times. The CDR3 DNA sequence: TGCAGCGCCTCACAGGGGAGAAACACTGAAGCTTTCTTT. This gives the protein CSASQGRNTEAFF. J is TRBJ1-1 and V is TRBV29-1; 7 bases line up with TRBD1. CDR3 length: 13 residues. Germline lookup yields CDR1 SQVTM and CDR2 ANQGSEA. V lost 7 bases to trimming and J lost 2 bases; unmatched junction nucleotides: 7. Combining the CDR3 with reference TRBV29-1 and TRBJ1-1 gives the whole variable domain SAVISQKPSRDICQRGTSLTIQCQVDSQVTMMFWYRQQPGQSLTLIATANQGSEATYESGFVIDKFPISRPNLTFSTLTVSNMSPEDSSIYLCSASQGRNTEAFFGQGTRLTVV.

This clonotype was recorded at least ten times. Sequence at one end of the junction differs from germline and may be a read error. This chain links TRBV27 with TRBJ2-1, with 8 bases matching TRBD1. This CDR3 has 15 amino acids. Germline loops: CDR1 MNHEY, CDR2 SMNVEV (reference sequence). The CDR3 loop reads CASSGQGISYNEQFF. In DNA, the CDR3 is TGTGCCAGCTCAGGACAGGGAATATCCTATAATGAGCAGTTCTTC.

This clonotype showed up many times. The chain has TRBV20-1 and TRBJ2-5; the match to TRBD2 covers 8 bases. The CDR3 consists of 13 residues. Germline-derived CDR1 and CDR2 are DFQATT and SNEGSKA (reference sequence). After removal of 2 bases from V and 2 bases from J, the junction contained 1 base not matched to a gene. As DNA, the CDR3 is TGCAGTGCTAGAATAGCGGGACAAGAGACCCAGTACTTC. Translated, it gives CSARIAGQETQYF.

This clonotype was seen repeatedly, ten times or more. The CDR3 spells CASRTEDSPLHF. CDR3 nucleotide sequence: TGTGCCAGCAGGACAGAGGACTCACCCCTCCACTTT. This sequence joins TRBV2 and TRBJ1-6, with a possible D match to TRBD1 (5 bases). Germline loops: CDR1 SNHLY, CDR2 FYNNEI. The CDR3 spans 12 residues. The germline V and J ends were trimmed by 6 bases and 10 bases, with 10 bases remaining between them.

This chain joins TRBV28 and TRBJ2-3; 11 nucleotides match TRBD1. CDR3 length: 16 amino acids. Per the germline V gene, CDR1 is MDHEN and CDR2 is SYDVKM. J lost 5 bases, V lost 6 bases, and 10 bases had no gene match. CDR3: CASSHHGTGGKDTQYF. The DNA of the CDR3 is TGTGCCAGCAGCCATCATGGGACAGGGGGAAAAGATACGCAGTATTTT.

The chain recombines TRBV11-3 with TRBJ1-2; TRBD1 aligns across 8 bases. J lost 3 bases, V lost 5 bases, and 8 bases had no gene match. Germline CDR1 SGHNT, CDR2 YENEEA. The CDR3 contains 15 residues. CDR3 DNA sequence: TGTGCCAGCAGCCCCTGGACAGGGACCGACTATGGCTACACCTTC. Translated, it gives CASSPWTGTDYGYTF.

Details on this clonotype: With a far larger clone one base away, a read error is the likely cause. The V and J genes are TRBV5-1 and TRBJ2-1, with 9 bases that match TRBD1. Trimming at V came to 1 base and at J to 10 bases, leaving 9 bases not matched to a gene. This CDR3 spans 15 amino acids. Germline CDR1 is SGHRS and CDR2 is YFSETQ. The CDR3, as DNA: TGCGCCAGCAGCTTGTACAGGGGGCACTCCTACGAGCAGTTCTTC. Translating gives CASSLYRGHSYEQFF.

This clonotype was counted many times. J is TRBJ2-7 and V is TRBV28; 7 bases agree with TRBD1. Germline loops: CDR1 MDHEN, CDR2 SYDVKM. Losses at the gene ends were 6 bases for V and 1 base for J; bases not matched to a gene: 9. The CDR3 loop spans 15 amino acids. The CDR3 protein is CASRDGRDSSYEQYF. CDR3 DNA sequence: TGTGCCAGCAGGGATGGACGGGACAGTTCCTACGAGCAGTACTTC.

J is TRBJ2-1 and V is TRBV24-1; no clear D gene. Trimming removed 7 bases from V and 5 bases from J, with 5 bases in between. This CDR3 has 11 amino acids. Germline CDR1 is KGHDR and CDR2 is SFDVKD. The CDR3 region has the DNA TGTGCCACCAGGGTAAACAATGAGCAGTTCTTC. Its translation: CATRVNNEQFF.

This clonotype was detected a few times. The chain joins TRBV19 to TRBJ2-2; possible D gene TRBD2, 5 bases. The CDR3 contains 15 residues. The V end lost 2 bases, the J end lost 3 bases, and 10 bases lay between the germline ends. Germline CDR1 reads LNHDA; CDR2 reads SQIVND (reference sequence). The CDR3 DNA reads as TGTGCCAGTAGTATAAGCCTAGCTTACACCGGGGAGCTGTTTTTT. Translated: CASSISLAYTGELFF.

On this clonotype: A far larger clone is off by one base, so a read error is likely. The V call is TRBV5-1, the J call TRBJ2-1; D may be TRBD1 (6 bases). Trimming stripped 2 bases from V and 10 bases from J, with 16 bases between. The CDR3 length is 14 residues. Germline CDR1 and CDR2: SGHRS and YFSETQ. CDR3 region: CASSFLGATYEQFF. CDR3 DNA: TGCGCCAGCAGCTTCCTGGGGGCCACCTACGAGCAGTTCTTC. The full variable domain, rest sourced from reference TRBV5-1 and TRBJ2-1, is KAGVTQTPRYLIKTRGQQVTLSCSPISGHRSVSWYQQTPGQGLQFLFEYFSETQRNKGNFPGRFSGRQFSNSRSEMNVSTLELGDSALYLCASSFLGATYEQFFGPGTRLTVL.

Ten or more counts support this clonotype. V and J are TRBV30 and TRBJ2-7, with a tentative D call TRBD2 (6 bases). CDR1 is GTSNPN and CDR2 is SVGIG in the germline V gene (reference sequence). CDR3 length: 14 residues. V lost 3 bases and J 2 bases, leaving 14 bases between the germline ends. CDR3 in amino acids: CAWSLGRIPYEQYF. The CDR3 DNA sequence: TGTGCCTGGAGCCTAGGGAGGATCCCCTACGAGCAGTACTTC.

This clonotype has only a few counts. CDR3 DNA sequence: TGTGCCAGCTCGGGAAGACCGGCATACCCCCCCCTTTACGAGCAGTACTTC. It codes for CASSGRPAYPPLYEQYF. J is TRBJ2-7 and V is TRBV18; no firm D call. Trimming left V 6 bases short and J 4 bases short, with 25 bases between. There are 17 residues in the CDR3. Per germline, CDR1 KGHSH and CDR2 LQKENI.

The V and J genes are TRBV10-3 and TRBJ1-5; D is unclear. The CDR3 is made up of 17 amino acids. Trimming cost V 5 bases and J 5 bases, with 22 bases left between them. Looked up from germline, CDR1 is ENHRY and CDR2 is SYGVKD. CDR3 protein: CAISQPSQDRRDQPQHF. The CDR3 DNA is TGTGCCATCAGTCAGCCCTCCCAAGACCGGCGGGATCAGCCCCAGCATTTT.

This clonotype was counted ten times or more. This sequence joins TRBV12-3 or TRBV12-4 and TRBJ2-5, with a weak D call TRBD1 (6 bases). The germline V and J ends were trimmed by 5 bases and 5 bases, with 12 bases remaining between them. This CDR3 spans 13 amino acids. The CDR3 region has the DNA TGTGCCAGCAGTCAGGACAGTCATGAGACCCAGTACTTC. Its translation: CASSQDSHETQYF.

At least ten counts were recorded for this clonotype. The chain has TRBV12-3 or TRBV12-4 and TRBJ2-7; 7 bases line up with TRBD1. Losses at the gene ends were 5 bases for V and 1 base for J; bases not matched to a gene: 11. The CDR3 spans 16 residues. This CDR3 is CASSKGQTIFSYEQYF. The CDR3 DNA reads as TGTGCCAGCAGTAAGGGACAGACCATTTTTTCCTACGAGCAGTACTTC.

At least ten counts were recorded for this clonotype. V gene TRBV2 combines with J gene TRBJ2-3; TRBD2 aligns across 8 bases. Germline V gene sequence: CDR1 SNHLY, CDR2 FYNNEI. The CDR3 sequence is 15 residues long. The trim removed 7 bases at V and 2 bases at J, leaving 8 bases unmatched. The CDR3 sequence: CASILSGSLTDTQYF. The CDR3 coding sequence is TGTGCCAGCATCCTGAGCGGGAGTCTCACAGATACGCAGTATTTT.